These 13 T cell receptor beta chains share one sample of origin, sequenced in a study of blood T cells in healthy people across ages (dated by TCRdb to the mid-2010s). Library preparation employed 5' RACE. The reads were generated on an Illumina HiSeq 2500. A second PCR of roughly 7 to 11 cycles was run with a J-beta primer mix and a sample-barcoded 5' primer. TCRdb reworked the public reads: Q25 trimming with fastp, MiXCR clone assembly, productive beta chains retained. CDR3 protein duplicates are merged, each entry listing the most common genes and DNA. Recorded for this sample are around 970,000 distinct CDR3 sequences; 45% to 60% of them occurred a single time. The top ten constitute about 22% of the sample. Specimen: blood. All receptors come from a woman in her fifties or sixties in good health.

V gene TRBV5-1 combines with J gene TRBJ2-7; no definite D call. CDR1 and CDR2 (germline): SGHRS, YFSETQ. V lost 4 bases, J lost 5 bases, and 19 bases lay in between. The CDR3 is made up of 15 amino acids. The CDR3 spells CASSHTISGPDEQYF. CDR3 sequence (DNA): TGCGCCAGCAGCCATACGATTAGTGGGCCGGACGAGCAGTACTTC.

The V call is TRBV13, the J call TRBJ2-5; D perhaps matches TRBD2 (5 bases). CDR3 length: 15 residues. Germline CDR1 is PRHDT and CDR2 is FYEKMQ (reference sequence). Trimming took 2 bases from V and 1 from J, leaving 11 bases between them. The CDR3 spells CASSLFGLIQETQYF. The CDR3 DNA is TGTGCCAGCAGCTTATTCGGACTGATCCAAGAGACCCAGTACTTC.

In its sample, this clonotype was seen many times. Written as DNA, the CDR3 is TGCAGCGTCCGAAGGGGGAACTCCTACGAGCAGTACTTC. Its translation is CSVRRGNSYEQYF. V is TRBV29-1 and J is TRBJ2-7; tentative D call: TRBD1 (6 bases). The length of the CDR3 is 13 residues. CDR1 and CDR2 from the germline V gene are SQVTM and ANQGSEA. Between the trimmed V and J ends, which lost 6 bases and 0 bases, there was a span of 12 bases.

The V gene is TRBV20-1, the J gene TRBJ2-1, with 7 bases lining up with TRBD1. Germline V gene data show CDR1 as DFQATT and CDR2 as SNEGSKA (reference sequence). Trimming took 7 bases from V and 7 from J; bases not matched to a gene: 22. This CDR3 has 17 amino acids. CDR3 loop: CSVPTGMRGQPWNEQFF. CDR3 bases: TGCAGTGTCCCGACGGGGATGAGGGGGCAGCCCTGGAATGAGCAGTTCTTC.

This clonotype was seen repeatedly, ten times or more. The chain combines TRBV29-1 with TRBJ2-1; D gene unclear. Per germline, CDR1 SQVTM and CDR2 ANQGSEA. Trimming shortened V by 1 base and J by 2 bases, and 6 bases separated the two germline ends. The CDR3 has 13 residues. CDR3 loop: CSVEAAAYNEQFF. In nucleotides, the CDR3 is TGCAGCGTTGAAGCCGCGGCCTACAATGAGCAGTTCTTC.

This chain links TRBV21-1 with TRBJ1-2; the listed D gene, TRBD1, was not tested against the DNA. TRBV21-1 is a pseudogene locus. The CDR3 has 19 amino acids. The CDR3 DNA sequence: TGTGCCAGCAGCAAAGACGCAAAAGGGAACAGGGGGGACGACTATGGCTACACCTTC. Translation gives CASSKDAKGNRGDDYGYTF.

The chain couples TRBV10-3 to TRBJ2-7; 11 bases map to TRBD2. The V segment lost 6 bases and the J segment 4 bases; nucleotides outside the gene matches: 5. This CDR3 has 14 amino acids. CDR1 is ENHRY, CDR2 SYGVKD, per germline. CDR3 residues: CAIRGTSGVYEQYF. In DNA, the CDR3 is TGTGCCATCAGGGGGACTAGCGGAGTATACGAGCAGTACTTC.

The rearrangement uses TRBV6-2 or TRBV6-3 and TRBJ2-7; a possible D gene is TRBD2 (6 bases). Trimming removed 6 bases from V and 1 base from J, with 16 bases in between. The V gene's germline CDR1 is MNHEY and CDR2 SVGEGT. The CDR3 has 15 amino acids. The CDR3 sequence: CASSLPSVPSYEQYF. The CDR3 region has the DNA TGTGCCAGCAGCTTACCTAGCGTGCCTTCCTACGAGCAGTACTTC.

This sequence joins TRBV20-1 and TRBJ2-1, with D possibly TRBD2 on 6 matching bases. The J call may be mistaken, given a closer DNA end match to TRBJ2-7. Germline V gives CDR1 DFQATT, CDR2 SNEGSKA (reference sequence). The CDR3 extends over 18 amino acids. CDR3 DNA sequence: TGCAGTGCCCCCAAGGATGGGGGAGGCCTTAGCTCCTACAATGAGCAGTACTTC. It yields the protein CSAPKDGGGLSSYNEQYF.

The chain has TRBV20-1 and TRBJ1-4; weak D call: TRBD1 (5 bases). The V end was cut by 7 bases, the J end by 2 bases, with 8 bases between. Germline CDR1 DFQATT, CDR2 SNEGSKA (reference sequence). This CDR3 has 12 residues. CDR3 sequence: CSGRGTNEKLFF. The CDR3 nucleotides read TGCAGTGGGCGGGGGACTAATGAAAAACTGTTTTTT.

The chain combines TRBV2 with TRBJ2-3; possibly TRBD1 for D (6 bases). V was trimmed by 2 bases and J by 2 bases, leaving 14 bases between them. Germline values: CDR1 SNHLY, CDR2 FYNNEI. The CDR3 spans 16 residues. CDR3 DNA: TGTGCCAGCAGTGAATTTAAGACAGGAATCACAGATACGCAGTATTTT. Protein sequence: CASSEFKTGITDTQYF.

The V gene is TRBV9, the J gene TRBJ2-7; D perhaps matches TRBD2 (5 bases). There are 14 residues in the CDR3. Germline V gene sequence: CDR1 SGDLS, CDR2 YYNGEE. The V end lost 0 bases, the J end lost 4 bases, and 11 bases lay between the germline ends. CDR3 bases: TGTGCCAGCAGCGTAGACGAGGGATCATACGAGCAGTACTTC. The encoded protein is CASSVDEGSYEQYF.

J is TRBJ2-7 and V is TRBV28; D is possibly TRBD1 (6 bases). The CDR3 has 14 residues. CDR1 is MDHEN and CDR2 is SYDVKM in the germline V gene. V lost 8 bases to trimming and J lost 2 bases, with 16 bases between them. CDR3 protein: CASGPGQSAYEQYF. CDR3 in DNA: TGTGCCAGCGGCCCTGGACAGTCGGCCTACGAGCAGTACTTC.